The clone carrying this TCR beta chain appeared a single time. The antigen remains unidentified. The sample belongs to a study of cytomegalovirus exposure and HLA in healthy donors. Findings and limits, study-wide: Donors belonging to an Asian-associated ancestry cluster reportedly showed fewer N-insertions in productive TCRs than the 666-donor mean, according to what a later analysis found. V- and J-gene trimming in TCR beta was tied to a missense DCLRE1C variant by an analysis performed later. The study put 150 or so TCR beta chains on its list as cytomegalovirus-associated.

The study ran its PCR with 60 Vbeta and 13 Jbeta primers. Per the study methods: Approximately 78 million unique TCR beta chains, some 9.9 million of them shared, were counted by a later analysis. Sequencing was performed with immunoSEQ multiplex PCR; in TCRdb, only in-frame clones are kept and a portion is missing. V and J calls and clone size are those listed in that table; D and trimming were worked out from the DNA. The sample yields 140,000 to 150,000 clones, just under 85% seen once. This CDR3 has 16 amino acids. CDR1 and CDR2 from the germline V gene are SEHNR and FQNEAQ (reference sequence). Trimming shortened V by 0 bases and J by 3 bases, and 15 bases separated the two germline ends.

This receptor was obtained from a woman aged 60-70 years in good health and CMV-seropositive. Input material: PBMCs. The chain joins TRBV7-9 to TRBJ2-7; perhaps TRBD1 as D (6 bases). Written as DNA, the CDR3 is TGTGCCAGCAGCTTAGCAACAGGGAGAGGGGGCTACGAGCAGTACTTC. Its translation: CASSLATGRGGYEQYF.